What follows describes a single T cell receptor beta chain. Its antigen is undetermined. The germline CDR1 and CDR2 sequences are MDHEN and SYDVKM. J gave up 8 bases and V 5 bases, and 9 bases lay outside the gene matches. The CDR3 loop spans 15 amino acids. This sample stems from a study of CD8 T cells in ankylosing spondylitis. General study findings and limits: CD8+ by phenotype, disease-linked clones were relatively rare in peripheral blood.

TCRdb passed the 5' RACE reads through MiXCR, listing each CDR3 protein once. This repertoire shows around 150,000 distinct CDR3 sequences, 40% to 50% found once; its top ten account for roughly 15%. The sample was synovial fluid, either unsorted or a sorted T cell fraction (not recorded which). The J gene is TRBJ2-1, the V gene TRBV28; 10 bases are shared with TRBD2. The receptor was isolated from a male donor with ankylosing spondylitis. The CDR3 here is CASSPRLAGVDEQFF. CDR3 bases: TGTGCCAGCAGTCCACGGCTAGCGGGAGTGGATGAGCAGTTCTTC.